The 21 T cell receptor beta chains presented below share a single source sample, sequenced in a study of blood T cell repertoires in COVID-19 (TCRdb year 2020). The receptor library was made with the immunoSEQ multiplex PCR assay. As stored in TCRdb, this immuneACCESS dataset retains in-frame rearrangements with V and J assigned. A fraction of the clones does not appear; measured against another copy, unresolved V genes explain less than half of the discrepancy, and the remainder lacks a known reason. Present in this sample are about 210,000 clones, more than 70% of which were seen just once. The top ten hold under 3% of the sample. Sequenced: peripheral blood. These receptor sequences come from a man over 45 with active or convalescent COVID-19.

This rearrangement joins TRBV5-1 to TRBJ2-2; 12 bases are shared with TRBD2. The CDR3 is 17 residues long. Germline V gene lookup returns CDR1 SGHRS and CDR2 YFSETQ. Germline trimming cut 4 bases from V and 3 bases from J; bases unmatched to any gene: 7. The CDR3 nucleotides are TGCGCCAGCAGCAACCTAGCGGGAGGGGCGCACACCGGGGAGCTGTTTTTT. Its protein is CASSNLAGGAHTGELFF.

V is TRBV29-1 and J is TRBJ1-1; D is undetermined. This CDR3 spans 13 amino acids. From germline, CDR1 is SQVTM and CDR2 ANQGSEA. V lost 2 bases and J lost 8, with 15 bases in between. The CDR3 here is CSVEILGAPEAFF. The CDR3 bases are TGCAGCGTTGAAATCCTCGGTGCCCCAGAAGCTTTCTTT. Using reference TRBV29-1 and TRBJ1-1 for the parts outside the CDR3, the full variable domain is SAVISQKPSRDICQRGTSLTIQCQVDSQVTMMFWYRQQPGQSLTLIATANQGSEATYESGFVIDKFPISRPNLTFSTLTVSNMSPEDSSIYLCSVEILGAPEAFFGQGTRLTVV.

This clone appeared a single time. This sequence joins TRBV11-2 and TRBJ2-3; 13 bases match TRBD2. The germline V gene has CDR1 SGHAT and CDR2 FQNNGV. The CDR3 sequence is 16 residues long. J lost 9 bases, V lost 3 bases, and 9 bases had no gene match. The CDR3 DNA reads TGTGCCAGCAGCTTGCACGGACTAGCGGGGGAAACAACGCAGTATTTT. It specifies CASSLHGLAGETTQYF.

The CDR3 spells CASPGHPGEYF. In nucleotides, the CDR3 is TGCGCCAGCCCGGGACACCCCGGCGAGTACTTC. The V call is TRBV23-1, the J call TRBJ2-7, with D perhaps matching TRBD1 (6 bases). TRBV23-1 is given ORF status, its function remaining uncertain. V lost 8 bases and J 11 bases, leaving 16 bases between the germline ends. The CDR3 has 11 amino acids.

The V call is TRBV3-1 (or the pseudogene TRBV3-2), the J call TRBJ1-2; D is unresolved. This CDR3 region has 15 residues. Germline V CDR1 and CDR2: LGHDT, YNNKEL (reference sequence). V lost 2 bases and J lost 1, with 11 bases in between. The CDR3 coding sequence is TGTGCCAGCAGCCAACGGGTGTCAATTAACTATGGCTACACCTTC. Translation gives CASSQRVSINYGYTF.

V gene TRBV28 combines with J gene TRBJ1-3, with a weak D call TRBD1 (5 bases). The ends were cut back, 5 bases at V and 8 bases at J, with 16 bases in the middle. The CDR3 runs 14 residues. Germline V lookup: CDR1 MDHEN, CDR2 SYDVKM. Written as DNA, the CDR3 is TGTGCCAGCAGTCCCTCGGGGGGAGTGGACACCATATATTTT. It is translated as CASSPSGGVDTIYF.

The chain recombines TRBV5-8 with TRBJ2-6, with a weak D call TRBD2 (5 bases). CDR1 SGHTS and CDR2 YDEGEE come from the germline V gene. Trimming removed 1 base at V and 3 bases at J, with 8 bases between. CDR3 length equals 15 residues. The CDR3 DNA reads TGTGCCAGCAGCTTGAGCCGGGGTGGGGCCAACGTCCTGACTTTC. It translates to CASSLSRGGANVLTF.

For this clone: The sample has other DNA sequences that encode this CDR3 too. The chain links TRBV19 to TRBJ1-1, with 8 bases aligning to TRBD1. Trimming cost V 5 bases and J 3 bases; bases outside gene matches: 5. Per germline, CDR1 LNHDA and CDR2 SQIVND (reference sequence). This CDR3 comprises 14 residues. In DNA form, the CDR3 reads TGTGCCAGTAGTCTCGGGACAGGTGACACTGAAGCTTTCTTT. Amino acids: CASSLGTGDTEAFF.

V and J are TRBV7-8 and TRBJ2-1; 12 positions agree with TRBD2. The V segment lost 2 bases and the J segment 4 bases; nucleotides outside the gene matches: 3. The CDR3 extends over 16 amino acids. Germline lookup yields CDR1 SGHVS and CDR2 FQNEAQ. CDR3 bases: TGTGCCAGCAGCTTACTAGCGGGGGGGAAGTACAATGAGCAGTTCTTC. Encoded protein: CASSLLAGGKYNEQFF.

CDR3 DNA: TGCAGCGCTCGAGGGGGGGGTACTGAAGCTTTCTTT. It is translated as CSARGGGTEAFF. This chain links TRBV29-1 with TRBJ1-1, with D perhaps matching TRBD1 (6 bases). Germline values: CDR1 SQVTM, CDR2 ANQGSEA. V dropped 7 bases and J dropped 5 bases, with 14 bases sitting between them. The CDR3 contains 12 residues.

J is TRBJ2-3 and V is TRBV9, with 9 positions matching TRBD2. CDR3 size: 14 residues. V dropped 5 bases and J dropped 6; count of bases not matched to a gene: 7. Germline CDR1 reads SGDLS; CDR2 reads YYNGEE. DNA for the CDR3: TGTGCCAGCAGTTTTAGCGGGAGCGGGGATACGCAGTATTTT. Its protein product is CASSFSGSGDTQYF.

The chain is built from TRBV6-5 and TRBJ1-4, with D perhaps matching TRBD1 (6 bases). Germline V gives CDR1 MNHEY, CDR2 SVGAGI. This CDR3 region has 14 residues. The V end lost 4 bases, the J end lost 10 bases, and 16 bases lay between the germline ends. CDR3 coding DNA: TGTGCCAGCAGTTTTACAGGGAAAGGAGCAAAACTGTTTTTT. The encoded protein is CASSFTGKGAKLFF.

V gene TRBV6-5 combines with J gene TRBJ2-2; D is possibly TRBD1 (6 bases). V dropped 10 bases and J dropped 2 bases, with 11 bases sitting between them. The CDR3 totals 13 residues. Germline CDR1 and CDR2: MNHEY and SVGAGI. DNA of the CDR3: TGTGCCACCTCGGACAGTAACACCGGGGAGCTGTTTTTT. Its translation is CATSDSNTGELFF.

The chain links TRBV27 to TRBJ1-6; TRBD1 agrees at 7 bases. The germline gives CDR1 MNHEY, CDR2 SMNVEV (reference sequence). V was clipped by 5 bases and J by 7 bases; unmatched bases: 5. The CDR3 is made up of 14 amino acids. In DNA form, the CDR3 reads TGTGCCAGCAGTCGGGGACAGCGGAATTCACCCCTCCACTTT. The encoded protein is CASSRGQRNSPLHF.

The rearrangement joins TRBV18 to TRBJ2-2, with D possibly TRBD1 on 5 matching bases. The germline gives CDR1 KGHSH, CDR2 LQKENI. The CDR3 loop spans 13 amino acids. The V end was cut by 1 base, the J end by 6 bases, with 6 bases between. The CDR3 DNA is TGTGCCAGCTCACCACAACAGGCCGGGGAGCTGTTTTTT. Protein product: CASSPQQAGELFF.

J is TRBJ1-1 and V is TRBV6-5; no clear D. The germline V gene has CDR1 MNHEY and CDR2 SVGAGI. V was shortened by 6 bases and J by 0 bases, with 11 bases between the two germline ends. The CDR3 sequence is 14 residues long. CDR3 sequence: CASSSGGLNTEAFF. The CDR3 bases are TGTGCCAGCAGCTCTGGCGGGCTGAACACTGAAGCTTTCTTT.

This clone was seen only once. The rearrangement uses TRBV5-4 and TRBJ2-2, with TRBD2 matching over 15 bases. V was clipped by 5 bases and J by 3 bases; unmatched bases: 8. The germline CDR1 and CDR2 sequences are SGHNT and YYREEE (reference sequence). The length of the CDR3 is 18 residues. In DNA, the CDR3 is TGTGCCAGCAGTTCGGGACTAGCGGGAGGATCTTACACCGGGGAGCTGTTTTTT. Protein: CASSSGLAGGSYTGELFF.

The chain is built from TRBV3-1 (or the pseudogene TRBV3-2) and TRBJ1-5; D gene uncertain. Deletions cut 2 bases from V and 6 bases from J, with 8 bases between. Germline V gene data show CDR1 as LGHDT and CDR2 as YNNKEL (reference sequence). CDR3 length: 13 residues. DNA for the CDR3: TGTGCCAGCAGCCAATCAGGCCTTCAGCCCCAGCATTTT. It yields the protein CASSQSGLQPQHF.

The rearrangement uses TRBV15 and TRBJ1-4, with D unclear. V lost 5 bases, J lost 4 bases, and 14 bases lay in between. The CDR3 has 15 residues. CDR1 is LNHNV, CDR2 YYDKDF, per germline (reference sequence). CDR3 in DNA: TGTGCCACCAGCGAGATGGGCAGCCTTAATGAAAAACTGTTTTTT. Translated: CATSEMGSLNEKLFF.

The V call is TRBV18, the J call TRBJ1-2, with 8 bases lining up with TRBD1. The CDR3 covers 15 residues. Trimming cost V 0 bases and J 8 bases; bases outside gene matches: 8. Per germline, CDR1 KGHSH and CDR2 LQKENI. The CDR3: CASSPPDREVSGYTF. DNA for the CDR3: TGTGCCAGCTCACCACCGGACAGGGAAGTGAGCGGCTACACCTTC.

The rearrangement links TRBV18 to TRBJ2-2; 9 nucleotides match TRBD1. The CDR3 contains 17 residues. CDR1 and CDR2 from the germline V gene are KGHSH and LQKENI. Unmatched junction bases numbered 10, after V lost 3 bases and J lost 5 bases. This chain's CDR3 is CASSPQTGTGLTGELFF. In DNA, the CDR3 is TGTGCCAGCTCACCCCAGACCGGGACAGGGCTTACCGGGGAGCTGTTTTTT.